The source of this T cell receptor (beta chain) is a study of radiation and T cells in renal cell carcinoma. Libraries were prepared by immunoSEQ multiplex PCR; TCRdb keeps only in-frame clonotypes and omits some of them. The sample has approximately 65,000 clones, over 60% seen once; the top ten hold over 5.5%. To note about this clone: Its antigen is not known.

Study results and limitations: In blood, top tumor clones expanded by 2 weeks, shrinking by 4. Without pretreatment biopsies, baseline tumor clonotype presence was undetermined.

Described time point: blood 4 weeks post-SBRT, at nephrectomy. Indicated treatment: 15 Gy SBRT to primary tumor, nephrectomy 4 weeks later. Nephrectomy followed 15 Gy stereotactic body radiation by 4 weeks. Serial blood draws occurred at baseline and 2 and 4 weeks post-SBRT. The sample consisted of blood, taken from a patient whose treatment included radiotherapy and nephrectomy. This clonotype was obtained from a man aged 60 to 69 with renal cell carcinoma.

This CDR3 is CASSQDLLAREQYF. CDR3 DNA: TGTGCCAGCAGCCAAGATTTGCTAGCCCGCGAGCAGTACTTC. This chain uses TRBV4-2 with TRBJ2-7, with a tentative D call TRBD2 (5 bases). CDR3 length: 14 residues. V gave up 0 bases and J gave up 6 bases, with 12 bases separating them. From germline, CDR1 is LGHNA and CDR2 YNFKEQ.